A single sample is the source of the 14 T cell receptor beta chains below, sequenced in a study of early T cells in non-severe SARS-CoV-2 infection. Each CDR3 protein gets one entry after TCRdb re-called the 5' RACE reads with MiXCR. The sample lists more than 55,000 distinct CDR3 sequences, around 13% occurring once. The sequenced material came from whole blood. The receptor source for this set is an adult who was a healthcare worker with PCR-confirmed SARS-CoV-2 infection or an uninfected control (not recorded which).

This clonotype was seen only a few times. This chain links TRBV12-3 or TRBV12-4 with TRBJ1-2; D is unclear. Trimming took 7 bases from V and 3 from J, leaving 12 bases between them. The CDR3 contains 13 residues. CDR3 loop: CASTLTTDYGYTF. In nucleotides, the CDR3 is TGTGCCAGCACCCTAACGACGGACTATGGCTACACCTTC.

This rearrangement joins TRBV4-2 to TRBJ2-3; 9 nucleotides agree with TRBD2. Germline-derived CDR1 and CDR2 are LGHNA and YNFKEQ. The J segment lost 2 bases and the V segment lost 1 base, leaving 7 bases of the junction unmatched. CDR3 length: 17 amino acids. The chain's CDR3 is CASSQAVAGGHTDTQYF. The DNA of the CDR3 is TGTGCCAGCAGCCAAGCCGTGGCGGGGGGGCACACAGATACGCAGTATTTT.

This chain uses TRBV20-1 with TRBJ2-1; 9 bases fit TRBD1. The CDR3 extends over 15 amino acids. Trimming cost V 8 bases and J 7 bases; bases outside gene matches: 15. Germline values: CDR1 DFQATT, CDR2 SNEGSKA (reference sequence). The CDR3 coding sequence is TGCAGTTCTTTTCTGGGACAGGGTATCGGGAATGAGCAGTTCTTC. Protein: CSSFLGQGIGNEQFF.

This sequence joins TRBV6-5 and TRBJ2-3; D uncertain. The V and J ends lost 0 bases and 0 bases respectively, with 10 bases between them. The CDR3 covers 16 residues. The germline CDR1 and CDR2 sequences are MNHEY and SVGAGI. The DNA for the CDR3 is TGTGCCAGCAGTTACTCGAACCAGCCTAGCACAGATACGCAGTATTTT. It specifies CASSYSNQPSTDTQYF.

The chain couples TRBV6-6 to TRBJ1-1; 9 nucleotides agree with TRBD1. The CDR3 covers 17 residues. V was pared by 5 bases and J by 0 bases, with 10 bases of the junction left unmatched. CDR1 and CDR2 (germline): MNHNY, SVGAGI (reference sequence). The CDR3 here is CASSTSTGGLMNTEAFF. The DNA for the CDR3 is TGTGCCAGCAGTACGTCCACAGGGGGCTTAATGAACACTGAAGCTTTCTTT.

The chain couples TRBV6-6 to TRBJ2-7, with 7 bases identical to TRBD1. Germline-derived CDR1 and CDR2 are MNHNY and SVGAGI (reference sequence). There are 16 residues in the CDR3. After removal of 7 bases from V and 3 bases from J, the junction contained 15 bases not matched to a gene. This CDR3 reads CASNSGGRGSNYEQYF. The CDR3 region has the DNA TGTGCCAGCAACTCTGGAGGCAGGGGGTCGAACTACGAGCAGTACTTC.

Ten or more counts support this clonotype. The chain has TRBV7-9 and TRBJ2-1; D not certain. V lost 3 bases and J 6 bases, leaving 12 bases between the germline ends. The CDR3 spans 14 residues. The germline V gene encodes CDR1 SEHNR and CDR2 FQNEAQ (reference sequence). The CDR3 protein is CASSFHNSPNEQFF. Here the CDR3 DNA reads TGTGCCAGCAGCTTCCATAATAGCCCCAATGAGCAGTTCTTC.

In this sample, this clonotype turned up many times. The V gene is TRBV6-6, the J gene TRBJ2-7; D gene ambiguous. CDR1 and CDR2 from the germline V gene are MNHNY and SVGAGI (reference sequence). The CDR3 is made up of 13 amino acids. Between the trimmed V and J ends, which lost 5 bases and 0 bases, there was a span of 8 bases. The CDR3 region is CASSPRSSYEQYF. In nucleotides, the CDR3 is TGTGCCAGCAGTCCGCGAAGCTCCTACGAGCAGTACTTC.

The chain links TRBV6-2 or TRBV6-3 to TRBJ2-7; D unresolved. V was pared by 7 bases and J by 3 bases, with 10 bases between. The length of the CDR3 is 12 residues. The germline V gene encodes CDR1 MNHEY and CDR2 SVGEGT. CDR3 residues: CASTERSYEQYF. The DNA of the CDR3 is TGTGCCAGCACGGAGAGGAGCTACGAGCAGTACTTC.

This clonotype was recorded many times. The chain is built from TRBV9 and TRBJ1-2, with 9 bases lining up with TRBD1. From germline, CDR1 is SGDLS and CDR2 YYNGEE. The V gene end was trimmed by 3 bases and the J gene end by 6 bases; junction bases not matched to a gene: 6. The CDR3 loop spans 14 amino acids. The CDR3 DNA follows: TGTGCCAGCAGCGACCGGGACAGGGAGAATGGCTACACCTTC. It translates to CASSDRDRENGYTF.

This clonotype showed up just a few times. The V gene is TRBV20-1, the J gene TRBJ2-1, with 13 bases identical to TRBD2. Germline values: CDR1 DFQATT, CDR2 SNEGSKA (reference sequence). The CDR3 length is 14 residues. V dropped 5 bases and J dropped 6; count of bases not matched to a gene: 4. CDR3 sequence (DNA): TGCAGTGCTGGGACTAGCGGGGTAGGCAATGAGCAGTTCTTC. It is translated as CSAGTSGVGNEQFF.

The V call is TRBV5-5, the J call TRBJ1-1, with D possibly TRBD1 on 5 matching bases. Deletions cut 1 base from V and 8 bases from J, with 12 bases between. The CDR3 covers 13 residues. The germline V gene encodes CDR1 SGHKS and CDR2 YYEKEE (reference sequence). The CDR3: CASSLLGAREAFF. CDR3 nucleotides: TGTGCCAGCAGCTTGCTCGGGGCTCGAGAAGCTTTCTTT.

This clonotype appeared many times. The chain recombines TRBV19 with TRBJ1-1; D uncertain. Germline CDR1 LNHDA, CDR2 SQIVND (reference sequence). The CDR3 totals 12 residues. Trimming took off 10 bases at V and 4 bases at J, with 13 bases between the two ends. As DNA, the CDR3 is TGTGCCACCTCAACCCTTTCCACTGAAGCTTTCTTT. Encoded protein: CATSTLSTEAFF.

This clonotype came up many times. The chain has TRBV7-2 and TRBJ1-5, with TRBD1 matching 8 bases. Per germline, CDR1 SGHTA and CDR2 FQGNSA. With 4 bases clipped from V and 5 bases from J, the junction kept 4 bases outside the gene matches. The length of the CDR3 is 14 residues. The CDR3 coding sequence is TGTGCCAGCAGCTCAACGACAGGGGATCAGCCCCAGCATTTT. Encoded protein: CASSSTTGDQPQHF.